This T cell receptor beta chain stems from a study of Ad26.COV2.S vaccination and SARS-CoV-2 variants. Generated by immunoSEQ multiplex PCR, the TCRdb table keeps only in-frame clones and is missing some. The sample carries hundreds of thousands of clones, 70% to 90% recorded once. The treatment denotes: some 19 received Ad26.COV2.S at low or high dose, single or two shots; about 5 received placebo; per-sample allocation not given. At day 63 after the first vaccine or placebo injection, samples were drawn. The CDR3 length is 18 residues. J was trimmed by 9 bases and V by 5 bases; bases with no gene match: 17. The germline V gene has CDR1 LNHDA and CDR2 SQIVND (reference sequence).

The V call is TRBV19, the J call TRBJ2-1; 12 bases match TRBD2. The receptor comes from a person aged 18-60 years who received the Ad26.COV2.S COVID-19 vaccine or a placebo. The sample in question was peripheral blood, obtained in a trial of Ad26.COV2.S vaccine versus placebo. CDR3 in DNA: TGTGCCAGTAGTCTGAAGACTAGCGGGAGTTTCAGTGCCGGTGAGCAGTTCTTC. Amino acid sequence: CASSLKTSGSFSAGEQFF.